This TCR beta chain was sequenced in a study of early T cells in non-severe SARS-CoV-2 infection. The overall study: Chains stayed unpaired after sequencing of bulk RNA from unsorted whole blood.

This CDR3 comprises 14 residues. Per germline, CDR1 SGHTA and CDR2 FQGNSA. Losses at the gene ends were 11 bases for V and 6 bases for J; bases not matched to a gene: 11. A word on this clonotype: Its antigen is as yet unknown.

Study outcomes and limitations: Anti-spike CD8 responses were favored by VDJdb matching, which missed private and CD4 specificities.

TCRdb called the 5' RACE reads again in MiXCR, with one record for every CDR3 protein. The sample has 83,000 or so distinct CDR3 sequences; roughly 10% are singletons. Material: whole blood, obtained at baseline. The J gene is TRBJ2-1, the V gene TRBV7-2; the match to TRBD1 covers 9 bases. The clonotype comes from an adult who was a healthcare worker with PCR-confirmed SARS-CoV-2 infection or an uninfected control (not recorded which). For the CDR3, the DNA is TGTGCCGTGCTCCGGGACAGGGCGGTCAATGAGCAGTTCTTC. Translated: CAVLRDRAVNEQFF.